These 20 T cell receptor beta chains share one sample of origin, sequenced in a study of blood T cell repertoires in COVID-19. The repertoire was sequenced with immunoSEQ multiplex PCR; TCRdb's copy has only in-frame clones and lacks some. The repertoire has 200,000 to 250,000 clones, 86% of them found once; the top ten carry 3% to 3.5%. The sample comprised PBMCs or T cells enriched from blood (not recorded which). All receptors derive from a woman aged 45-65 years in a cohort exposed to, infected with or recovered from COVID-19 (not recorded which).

The CDR3 DNA follows: TGCAGCGGGCGGACAGGGGGCCCTAATTCACCCCTCCACTTT. Protein: CSGRTGGPNSPLHF. This chain uses TRBV29-1 with TRBJ1-6, with 11 bases aligning to TRBD1. The CDR3 has 14 residues. Germline values: CDR1 SQVTM, CDR2 ANQGSEA. V shed 7 bases and J 6 bases; nucleotides not matched to a gene: 5.

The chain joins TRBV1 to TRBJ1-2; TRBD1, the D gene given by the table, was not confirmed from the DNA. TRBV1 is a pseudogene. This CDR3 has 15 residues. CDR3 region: CTGECQGIRDYGYTF. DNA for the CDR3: TGCACCGGCGAATGTCAGGGCATACGAGACTATGGCTACACCTTC.

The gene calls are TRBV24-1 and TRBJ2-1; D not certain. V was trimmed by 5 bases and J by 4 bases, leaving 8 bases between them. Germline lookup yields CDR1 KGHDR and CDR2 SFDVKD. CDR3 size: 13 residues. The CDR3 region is CATSVCRYNEQFF. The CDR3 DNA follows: TGTGCCACCAGTGTCTGCAGGTACAATGAGCAGTTCTTC.

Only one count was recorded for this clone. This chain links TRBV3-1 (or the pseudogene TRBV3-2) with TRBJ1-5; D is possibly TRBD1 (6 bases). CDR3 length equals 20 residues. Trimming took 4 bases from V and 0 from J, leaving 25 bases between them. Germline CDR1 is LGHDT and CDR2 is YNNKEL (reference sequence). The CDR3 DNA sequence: TGTGCCAGCAGCCCATGTCCGAACAGGGTTCGTCGCCATAGCAATCAGCCCCAGCATTTT. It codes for CASSPCPNRVRRHSNQPQHF.

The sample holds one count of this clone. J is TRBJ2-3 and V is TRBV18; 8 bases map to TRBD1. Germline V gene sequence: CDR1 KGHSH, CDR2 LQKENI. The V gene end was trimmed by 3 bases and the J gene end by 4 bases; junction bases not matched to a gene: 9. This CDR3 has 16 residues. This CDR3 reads CASSPRQGLTADTQYF. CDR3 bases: TGTGCCAGCTCACCTAGACAGGGGTTGACGGCAGATACGCAGTATTTT.

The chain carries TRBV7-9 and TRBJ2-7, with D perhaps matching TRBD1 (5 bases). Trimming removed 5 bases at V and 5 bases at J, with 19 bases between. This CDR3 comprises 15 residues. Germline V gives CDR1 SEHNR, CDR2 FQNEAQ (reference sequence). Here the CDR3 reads CASSQVGLGRNEQYF. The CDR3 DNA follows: TGTGCCAGCAGCCAAGTGGGCCTGGGGCGTAACGAGCAGTACTTC.

The CDR3, as DNA: TGTGCCAGCAGCCAAGATAGACACTCTGGGGCCAACGTCCTGACTTTC. This translates into CASSQDRHSGANVLTF. The chain recombines TRBV4-2 with TRBJ2-6, with D unresolved. The V and J ends lost 0 bases and 0 bases respectively, with 6 bases between them. Germline V lookup: CDR1 LGHNA, CDR2 YNFKEQ. The length of the CDR3 is 16 residues.

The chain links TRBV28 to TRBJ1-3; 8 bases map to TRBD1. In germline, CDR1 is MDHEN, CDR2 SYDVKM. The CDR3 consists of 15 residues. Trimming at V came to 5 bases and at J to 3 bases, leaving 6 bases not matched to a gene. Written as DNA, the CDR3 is TGTGCCAGCAGTGACTCGGACAGGGATGGAAACACCATATATTTT. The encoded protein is CASSDSDRDGNTIYF.

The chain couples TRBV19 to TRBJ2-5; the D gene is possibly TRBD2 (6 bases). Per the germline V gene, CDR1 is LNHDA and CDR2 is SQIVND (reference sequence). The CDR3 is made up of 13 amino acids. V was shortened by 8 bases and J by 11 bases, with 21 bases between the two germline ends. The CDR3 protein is CASSPNPRGRQYF. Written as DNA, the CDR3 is TGTGCCAGTTCACCAAACCCGCGAGGGAGGCAGTACTTC.

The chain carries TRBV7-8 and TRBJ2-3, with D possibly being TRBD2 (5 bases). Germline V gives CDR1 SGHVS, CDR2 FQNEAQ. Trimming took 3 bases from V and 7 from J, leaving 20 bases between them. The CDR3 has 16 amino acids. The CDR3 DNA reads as TGTGCCAGCAGCTTTCTCGGGGAGACGTCCAGATATACGCAGTATTTT. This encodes CASSFLGETSRYTQYF. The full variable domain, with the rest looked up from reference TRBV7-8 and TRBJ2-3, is GAGVSQSPRYKVAKRGQDVALRCDPISGHVSLFWYQQALGQGPEFLTYFQNEAQLDKSGLPSDRFFAERPEGSVSTLKIQRTQQEDSAVYLCASSFLGETSRYTQYFGPGTRLTVL.

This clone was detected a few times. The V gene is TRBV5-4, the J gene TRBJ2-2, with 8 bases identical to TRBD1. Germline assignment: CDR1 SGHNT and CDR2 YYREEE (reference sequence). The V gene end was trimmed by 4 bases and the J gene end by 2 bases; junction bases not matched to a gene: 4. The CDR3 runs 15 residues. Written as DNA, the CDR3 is TGTGCCAGCAGCCCGGACAGGGCCAACACCGGGGAGCTGTTTTTT. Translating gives CASSPDRANTGELFF.

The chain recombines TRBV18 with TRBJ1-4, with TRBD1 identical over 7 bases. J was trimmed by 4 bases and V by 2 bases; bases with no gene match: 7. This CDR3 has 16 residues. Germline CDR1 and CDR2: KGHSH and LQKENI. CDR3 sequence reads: CASSPLTGRINEKLFF. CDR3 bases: TGTGCCAGCTCACCATTGACAGGGCGAATTAATGAAAAACTGTTTTTT.

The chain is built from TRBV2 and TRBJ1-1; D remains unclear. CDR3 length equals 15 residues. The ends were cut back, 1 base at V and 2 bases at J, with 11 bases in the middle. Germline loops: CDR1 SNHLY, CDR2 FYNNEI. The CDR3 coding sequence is TGTGCCAGCAGTGAAGGCCAGGCAGAAAACACTGAAGCTTTCTTT. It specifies CASSEGQAENTEAFF.

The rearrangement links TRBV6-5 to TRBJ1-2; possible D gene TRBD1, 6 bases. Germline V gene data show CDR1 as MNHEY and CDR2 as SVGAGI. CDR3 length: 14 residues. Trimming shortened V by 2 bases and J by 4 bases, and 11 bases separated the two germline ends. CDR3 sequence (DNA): TGTGCCAGCAGTTACGGGACAAATGGCTATGGCTACACCTTC. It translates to CASSYGTNGYGYTF.

CDR3: CASSLVAGGRETQYF. CDR3 DNA sequence: TGTGCCAGCAGCTTAGTCGCGGGGGGGCGAGAGACCCAGTACTTC. The chain combines TRBV11-1 with TRBJ2-5; 9 nucleotides line up with TRBD2. The CDR3 is made up of 15 amino acids. Germline V gives CDR1 SGHAT, CDR2 FQDESV (reference sequence). The ends lost 1 base at V and 4 bases at J; junction bases unmatched: 4.

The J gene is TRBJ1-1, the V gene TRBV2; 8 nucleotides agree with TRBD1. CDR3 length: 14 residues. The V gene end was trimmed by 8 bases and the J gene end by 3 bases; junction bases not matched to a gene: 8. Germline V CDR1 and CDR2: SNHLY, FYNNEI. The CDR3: CASSKQGGYTEAFF. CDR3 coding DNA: TGTGCCAGCTCCAAACAGGGGGGTTACACTGAAGCTTTCTTT.

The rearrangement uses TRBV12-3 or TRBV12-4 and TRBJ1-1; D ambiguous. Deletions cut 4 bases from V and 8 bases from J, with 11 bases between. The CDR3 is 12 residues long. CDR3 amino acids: CASSSRGAEAFF. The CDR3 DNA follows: TGTGCCAGCAGTTCCCGGGGAGCCGAAGCTTTCTTT.

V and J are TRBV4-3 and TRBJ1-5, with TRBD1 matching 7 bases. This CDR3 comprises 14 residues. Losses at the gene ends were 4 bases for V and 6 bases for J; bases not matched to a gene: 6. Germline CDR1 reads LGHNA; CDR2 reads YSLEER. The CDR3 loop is CASSLNRGRQPQHF. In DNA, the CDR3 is TGCGCCAGCAGCCTTAACAGGGGTCGTCAGCCCCAGCATTTT.

The CDR3 region is CASSQDVYTDTQYF. For the CDR3, the DNA is TGTGCCAGCAGCCAAGATGTCTACACAGATACGCAGTATTTT. The rearrangement joins TRBV3-1 (or the pseudogene TRBV3-2) to TRBJ2-3; no firm D call. The V gene's germline CDR1 is LGHDT and CDR2 YNNKEL (reference sequence). The CDR3 spans 14 residues. The ends were cut back, 0 bases at V and 2 bases at J, with 6 bases in the middle.

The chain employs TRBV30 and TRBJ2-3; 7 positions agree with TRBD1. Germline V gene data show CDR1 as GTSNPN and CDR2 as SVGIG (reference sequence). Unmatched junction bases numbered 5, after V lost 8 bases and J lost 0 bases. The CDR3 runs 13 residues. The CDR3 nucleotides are TGTGCCGGAACGGGACAGAGCACAGATACGCAGTATTTT. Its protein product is CAGTGQSTDTQYF.